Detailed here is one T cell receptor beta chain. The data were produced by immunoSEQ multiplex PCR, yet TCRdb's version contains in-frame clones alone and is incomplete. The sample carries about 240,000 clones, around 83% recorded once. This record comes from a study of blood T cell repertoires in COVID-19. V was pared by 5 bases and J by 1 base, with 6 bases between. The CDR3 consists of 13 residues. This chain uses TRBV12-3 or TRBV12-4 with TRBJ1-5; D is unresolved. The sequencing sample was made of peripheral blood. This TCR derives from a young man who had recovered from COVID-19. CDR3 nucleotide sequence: TGTGCCAGCAGTCCAGGAAGCAATCAGCCCCAGCATTTT. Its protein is CASSPGSNQPQHF.